A selection of T cell receptor beta chains follows, all from one sample in a study of OX40 agonist ivuxolimab in advanced cancers. Profiling relied on immunoSEQ multiplex PCR, and the TCRdb table lists in-frame clones only, not all of them. This sample has 77,000 or so clones, with 90% to 95% found just once. The specimen comprised CD4+ or CD8+ T cells sorted from blood, sampled in a trial of the OX40 agonist ivuxolimab. The receptors stem from an adult with an advanced solid tumor such as melanoma, head and neck, liver or kidney cancer. Each CDR3 is given with its conserved first and last residue. A D gene is named only where the DNA matches it firmly. A clone size is listed for some rows: how often the clone was seen (once, few, many), or a class if it is expanded.

d_call	v_call	j_call	clone_size	cdr3_nt	cdr3_aa
.	TRBV29-1	TRBJ2-7	few	TGCAGCGTTGAAGATACGGGGGCGAGATACGAGCAGTACTTC	CSVEDTGARYEQYF
TRBD1	TRBV19	TRBJ2-5	.	TGTGCCAGTAGTCCCGACGACAGGGATCAAGAGACCCAGTACTTC	CASSPDDRDQETQYF
.	TRBV19	TRBJ2-7	.	TGTGCCAGTAGTATAGTGGGACGTGACGAGCAGTACTTC	CASSIVGRDEQYF
TRBD1	TRBV6-6	TRBJ2-7	.	TGTGCCAGCAGTGACAGGGGTCAGTACGAGCAGTACTTC	CASSDRGQYEQYF
.	TRBV5-1	TRBJ2-3	.	TGCGCCAGCAGCTTGGACCTGGATACGCAGTATTTT	CASSLDLDTQYF
.	TRBV9	TRBJ1-3	.	TGTGCCAGCAGCGTAGAGGTCCCTAGGGGGAACTCTGGAAACACCATATATTTT	CASSVEVPRGNSGNTIYF
TRBD1	TRBV6-5	TRBJ1-1	once	TGTGCCAGCAGTGGAGGGGGCTGGATGAACACTGAAGCTTTCTTT	CASSGGGWMNTEAFF
.	TRBV9	TRBJ1-4	.	TGTGCCAGCACCCCAGGCGCAGGGAGTAGGGAAAAACTGTTTTTT	CASTPGAGSREKLFF
.	TRBV4-1	TRBJ1-4	few	TGCGCCAGCAGCCAAGGGAGGGCGGTCGTTGAAAAACTGTTTTTT	CASSQGRAVVEKLFF
.	TRBV29-1	TRBJ2-7	.	TGCAGCGTGTCGACAGACACAACCTACGAGCAGTACTTC	CSVSTDTTYEQYF
.	TRBV19	TRBJ1-1	.	TGTGCCAGTAGGGGGCCCCTTACTGAAGCTTTCTTT	CASRGPLTEAFF
.	TRBV6-5	TRBJ2-1	.	TGTGCCAGCAGTCCGACTCCTTGGGATGAGCAGTTCTTC	CASSPTPWDEQFF